The clone carrying this T cell receptor beta chain was observed a handful of times. Its antigen is not known. This entry comes from a study of T-cell memory formation after mild COVID-19. Study-wide context: Clustering of TCRs was largely donor specific. Study-level findings and limits: Confirmation was lacking for SARS-CoV-2 specificity of second-wave clones that peaked on day 37.

Employing constant-segment primers, 5'RACE generated TCR alpha and TCR beta cDNA libraries bearing sample barcodes and UMIs. TCRdb passed the 5' RACE reads through MiXCR, listing each CDR3 protein once. This table holds some 48,000 distinct CDR3 sequences, 25% to 35% found once. This CDR3 has 13 residues. CDR1 and CDR2 (germline): MGHDK, SYGVNS. Trimming removed 4 bases at V and 7 bases at J, with 11 bases between. This clonotype was obtained from a man between 18 and 35 years old who had mild COVID-19 (a few samples of this study predate the infection). Cell type and time point are not known. The rearrangement joins TRBV25-1 to TRBJ2-1; possible D gene TRBD2, 5 bases. The sequencing sample was made of PBMCs or a T cell subset sorted from them (not recorded which). CDR3 in DNA: TGTGCCAGCAGTGCGGGGTTGAGAAATGAGCAGTTCTTC. Encoded protein: CASSAGLRNEQFF.